This T cell receptor (beta chain) was observed in a study of T-cell memory formation after mild COVID-19. General study results and limits: Some clones that responded were present in memory (sampled pre-infection), which suggests cross-reactive memory joined. Chiefly within CM and EM were the contracting CD4+ clones; CD8+ ones were within EMRA.

In regard to this clonotype: Its cognate antigen is unknown.

TCRdb recomputed calls from the 5' RACE reads with MiXCR, one row per CDR3 protein. The profile covers about 110,000 distinct CDR3 sequences, with over 15% appearing a single time and about 6% taken by the ten largest. Per germline, CDR1 SGHRS and CDR2 YFSETQ. V was pared by 0 bases and J by 0 bases, with 15 bases between. This CDR3 spans 17 amino acids. The origin of this receptor is a man aged 18 to 30 who had mild COVID-19 (a few samples of this study predate the infection). Cell type and time point are not known. The rearrangement links TRBV5-1 to TRBJ1-1, with a weak D call TRBD1 (6 bases). Sequencing was done on a sample of PBMCs or a T cell subset sorted from them (not recorded which). The CDR3 sequence: CASSLGPRGNMNTEAFF. In DNA form, the CDR3 reads TGCGCCAGCAGCTTGGGCCCCAGGGGAAACATGAACACTGAAGCTTTCTTT.